This entry describes one T cell receptor (beta chain). CDR1 and CDR2 from the germline V gene are KGHDR and SFDVKD. Losses at the gene ends were 6 bases for V and 6 bases for J; bases not matched to a gene: 2. The CDR3 runs to 14 residues. This sample is drawn from a study of blood T cell repertoires in COVID-19. Across the whole study: COVID-19 samples collected from the United States, Italy and Spain covered acute and convalescent phases.

As processed by the authors: Reference gene primer amplification gave estimated nucleated cell counts. Libraries were prepared by immunoSEQ multiplex PCR; TCRdb keeps only in-frame clonotypes and omits some of them. The V and J calls and clone size were taken over from that table, and D and trimming were inferred from the DNA. The sample records 130,000 or so clones, roughly 84% being singletons. This chain connects TRBV24-1 to TRBJ2-2; TRBD2 matches at 11 bases. This TCR was recovered from a man aged 30 to 45 with COVID-19, enrolled during active disease. Material for sequencing was peripheral blood. The CDR3 here is CATSPSGRPGELFF. CDR3 coding DNA: TGTGCCACCAGTCCTAGCGGGAGGCCCGGGGAGCTGTTTTTT.